The rows below give T cell receptor beta chains drawn from one sample of a study of T cell changes during pregnancy in multiple sclerosis. Libraries were prepared by immunoSEQ multiplex PCR; TCRdb keeps only in-frame clonotypes and omits some of them. The sample yields 60,000 to 85,000 clones, approximately 94% seen once. The specimen comprised peripheral blood, sampled in the third trimester of pregnancy. The receptor set was obtained from a female donor with multiple sclerosis, enrolled in a pregnancy study. CDR3s include the opening cysteine and the closing phenylalanine or tryptophan. D genes are given only for firm matches. For some rows the clone size is stated as once, few or many, or as a class when expanded; others skip it.

d_gene | j_gene | abundance | v_gene | CDR3nt | CDR3aa
NA | TRBJ1-1 | once | TRBV2 | TGTGCCAGCAGTGTAACGGGAGGGCTCACTGAAGCTTTCTTT | CASSVTGGLTEAFF
TRBD2 | TRBJ2-3 | NA | TRBV2 | TGTGCCAGCAGTGTCACGGGGGGTGCGGATACGCAGTATTTT | CASSVTGGADTQYF
NA | TRBJ2-5 | NA | TRBV11-2 | TGTGCCAGCAGCACGCCGGGGCGCGGGGCCGAGACCCAGTACTTC | CASSTPGRGAETQYF
NA | TRBJ1-5 | NA | TRBV6-5 | TGTGCCAGCAGTTACTCGACGGCGGATCAGCCCCAGCATTTT | CASSYSTADQPQHF
NA | TRBJ1-1 | NA | TRBV11-1 | TGTGCCAGCAGCATCCCCGACGGGGACACTGAAGCTTTCTTT | CASSIPDGDTEAFF
NA | TRBJ1-6 | NA | TRBV18 | TGTGCCAGCTCTCGTAGGGGGTTTAATTCACCCCTCCACTTT | CASSRRGFNSPLHF
TRBD1 | TRBJ1-2 | NA | TRBV4-3 | TGCGCCAGCAGCCAGGGGGACAGGGTGACTCCGTACTATGGCTACACCTTC | CASSQGDRVTPYYGYTF
TRBD2 | TRBJ2-2 | NA | TRBV6-6 | TGTGCCAGCAGTTACTCGGAACTAGCGGGGGTCGGGGAGCTGTTTTTT | CASSYSELAGVGELFF
TRBD2 | TRBJ2-5 | NA | TRBV7-3 | TGTGCCAGCAGCTTAAGTCCAGGGAGGGGTCAAGAGACCCAGTACTTC | CASSLSPGRGQETQYF
NA | TRBJ1-1 | NA | TRBV29-1 | TGCAGCGTTGCAGGAGGTCCATGGCGGACTGAAGCTTTCTTT | CSVAGGPWRTEAFF
NA | TRBJ2-1 | NA | TRBV4-3 | TGCGCCAGCAGCCGTCTAACTAGCACTGCCTACAATGAGCAGTTCTTC | CASSRLTSTAYNEQFF
NA | TRBJ2-7 | NA | TRBV9 | TGTGCCAGCAGCCCCAAGTCCGACGGACACTACGAGCAGTACTTC | CASSPKSDGHYEQYF
NA | TRBJ1-1 | NA | TRBV6-5 | TGTGCCAGCAGTGGACACATGAACACTGAAGCTTTCTTT | CASSGHMNTEAFF
NA | TRBJ2-3 | NA | TRBV5-4 | TGTGCCAGCAGCTTGGCGAGCGGCCACACAGATACGCAGTATTTT | CASSLASGHTDTQYF
NA | TRBJ1-3 | NA | TRBV7-9 | TGTGCCAGCAGCTTGCCCGCTTCGCCGGGATTCTCTGGAAACACCATATATTTT | CASSLPASPGFSGNTIYF
NA | TRBJ1-5 | NA | TRBV7-2 | TGTGCCAGCAGCTTAGCGGGGCTAGGCAATCAGCCCCAGCATTTT | CASSLAGLGNQPQHF
NA | TRBJ2-2 | NA | TRBV7-3 | TGTGCCAGCAGCTTGGCAGGGGTTAGCGGGGAGCTGTTTTTT | CASSLAGVSGELFF
TRBD1 | TRBJ1-1 | once | TRBV6-5 | TGTGCCAGCTTAGGTTCAGGGGACAGCGCTTTCTTT | CASLGSGDSAFF
NA | TRBJ2-7 | NA | TRBV7-8 | TGTGCCAGCAGCTCTCCGCTACAGCCTCGGTCGGACGAGCAGTACTTC | CASSSPLQPRSDEQYF
NA | TRBJ1-2 | NA | TRBV6-1 | TGTGCCACTCGACCGGGGAGGGTGTTCTATGGCTACACCTTC | CATRPGRVFYGYTF
NA | TRBJ2-1 | NA | TRBV7-2 | TGTGCCAGCAGACAGGCAATAGGGAATGAGCAGTTCTTC | CASRQAIGNEQFF
TRBD1 | TRBJ1-5 | NA | TRBV2 | TGTGCCAGCAGTCGGGACAGGGTTGAGCCCCAGCATTTT | CASSRDRVEPQHF
NA | TRBJ2-1 | NA | TRBV29-1 | TGCAGCGTTGGACAGGTTGGCAATGAGCAGTTCTTC | CSVGQVGNEQFF
TRBD2 | TRBJ2-5 | NA | TRBV5-1 | TGCGCCAGCAGCTTGGTTAAATGGGCACTAGCGGGGGGTTCACAAGAGACCCAGTACTTC | CASSLVKWALAGGSQETQYF
NA | TRBJ2-1 | NA | TRBV4-1 | TGCGCCAGCAGCCAAGATGTGACAGCCTACAATGAGCAGTTCTTC | CASSQDVTAYNEQFF
NA | TRBJ1-1 | NA | TRBV19 | TGTGCCAGTAGTATAGGGAGGGCCCCCATGAACACTGAAGCTTTCTTT | CASSIGRAPMNTEAFF
NA | TRBJ2-2 | NA | TRBV7-3 | TGTGCCAGCAGCCGGATACAGGTGAACACCGGGGAGCTGTTTTTT | CASSRIQVNTGELFF
TRBD2 | TRBJ2-7 | NA | TRBV15 | TGTGCCACCGGGCGGGGGGGATCCTACGAGCAGTACTTC | CATGRGGSYEQYF
TRBD1 | TRBJ1-1 | once | TRBV7-2 | TGTGCCAGCAGCCAAGACAGGGCTTCCCGCACTGAAGCTTTCTTT | CASSQDRASRTEAFF
NA | TRBJ1-6 | NA | TRBV6-5 | TGTGCCAGCAGTTACTCCAGATCGCGGGCTAATTCACCCCTCCACTTT | CASSYSRSRANSPLHF
TRBD1 | TRBJ1-1 | NA | TRBV6-5 | TGTGCCAGCAGCTTCCAGGGGGGCGGCACTGAAGCTTTCTTT | CASSFQGGGTEAFF
TRBD1 | TRBJ2-7 | once | TRBV6-5 | TGTGCCAGCAGTTACGCCGGGACAGGGGGATCCTACGAGCAGTACTTC | CASSYAGTGGSYEQYF
TRBD2 | TRBJ2-5 | once | TRBV7-9 | TGTGCCAGCAGCCCCCGGGGGGAAGAGACCCAGTACTTC | CASSPRGEETQYF
TRBD1 | TRBJ2-5 | NA | TRBV9 | TGTGCCAGCAGCATCCGCGGAACAGGGGCACAAGAGACCCAGTACTTC | CASSIRGTGAQETQYF
TRBD2 | TRBJ2-2 | NA | TRBV19 | TGTGCCAGTAGTATCGCGGGACTAGCGGGGGGGAACACCGGGGAGCTGTTTTTT | CASSIAGLAGGNTGELFF
NA | TRBJ1-1 | NA | TRBV18 | TGTGCCAGCTCACCAAACATACGGGGGAATACTGAAGCTTTCTTT | CASSPNIRGNTEAFF
TRBD1 | TRBJ1-2 | NA | TRBV9 | TGTGCCAGCAGCGTAGTGGACAGGGCTGACTATGGCTACACCTTC | CASSVVDRADYGYTF
NA | TRBJ1-4 | NA | TRBV10-1 | TGCGCCAGCGTTTCAGGGGAGAGCGGTGAAAAACTGTTTTTT | CASVSGESGEKLFF
TRBD1 | TRBJ1-1 | NA | TRBV20-1 | TGCAGTGCTGCGACAGGGGGCAAAGCTTTCTTT | CSAATGGKAFF